The present T cell receptor (beta chain) was sequenced within a study of blood T cell repertoires in COVID-19 (dated by TCRdb to the early 2020s). General notes on the study: The collaborator samples originated in the United States, Italy and Spain and spanned the acute and convalescent phases of COVID-19. The material from the prospective study consisted of cDNA or gDNA derived from T cells, B-cell-depleted T cells, or PBMCs. Deeply sampled blood TCRbeta repertoires from subjects exposed to, actively infected with, or recovered from COVID-19 were included in the dataset. The repertoires were made available in a free public database intended to serve as a resource for research on the immune response to SARS-CoV-2. Samples came from the ongoing ImmuneRACE study (first 160 participants) plus 1,254 subjects from 6 global collaborators. A de-identified subject ID, COVID-19 status, age in years and sex were almost always included in the sample metadata. HLA class I and class II types, where available, came from metadata supplied by the sample provider rather than from assay-based typing.

On this clone: Its antigen remains unidentified. One base away there is no much larger clone; base qualities are not given.

TCRbeta CDR3 regions were amplified from genomic DNA by means of the immunoSEQ Assay, a bias-controlled multiplex PCR. As for how the authors treated the data: Nucleated cell counts per sample were estimated from amplification of reference gene primers within the assay. To quantify the absolute abundance of each unique TCRbeta CDR3 rearrangement, sequence reads were collapsed and filtered. For each sample, productive Simpson clonality was calculated as the square root of Simpson's diversity index across productive rearrangements. Drawn from immuneACCESS, this table holds only the in-frame rearrangements with V and J called that TCRdb kept. Clones are partly lost; checked studies trace under half to an unresolved V gene and leave the rest unexplained. The V and J calls and clone size were taken over from that table, and D and trimming were inferred from the DNA. The sample yields some 120,000 clones; more than 75% were counted once. The ten largest clones add up to approximately 8% of the sample.

The collaborating institutions used their own protocols to collect whole blood in K2EDTA tubes. For TCRbeta analysis, collaborators shipped samples as frozen whole blood, isolated PBMCs, or DNA extracted from either of those sample types. The CDR1 and CDR2 encoded by the germline V gene are MNHEY and SVGEGT. The CDR3, cysteine through phenylalanine, is 17 amino acids long. Of the read, only the CDR3 DNA is kept; its 51 bases are in frame from base 1. The junction carries 22 bases between V and J, which are trimmed by 2 bases and 5 bases respectively. Study-wide conclusions, independent of this receptor: Clinical and demographic metadata were provided uncurated, with the amount varying by source and participant.

This clonotype was sampled from a man in his fifties or sixties with acute or convalescent COVID-19. The chain is assembled from TRBV6-2 or TRBV6-3 and TRBJ2-7; the D segment cannot be called with confidence. The sample consisted of peripheral blood. The bases read TGTGCCAGCAGTTACGGAGTCAGAAACACCACGTCCGACGAGCAGTACTTC. Its translation is CASSYGVRNTTSDEQYF.